The next 28 T cell receptor beta chains were all read from a single sample in a study of blood T cell repertoires in COVID-19. Sequencing was performed with immunoSEQ multiplex PCR; in TCRdb, only in-frame clones are kept and a portion is missing. This table has about 130,000 clones, roughly 90% appearing once. The specimen sequenced was peripheral blood. These receptors were collected from a man between 60 and 75 years old with COVID-19, enrolled during active disease.

The chain links TRBV4-2 to TRBJ2-1; a weak D match, TRBD2 (6 bases). From germline, CDR1 is LGHNA and CDR2 YNFKEQ. CDR3 size: 14 residues. With 2 bases removed from V and 16 bases from J, the gap between germline ends came to 21 bases. CDR3 region: CASSQQGPGGHAFF. The CDR3, as DNA: TGTGCCAGCAGCCAACAGGGCCCCGGGGGTCACGCATTCTTC.

This clone was counted a few times. The rearrangement links TRBV5-1 to TRBJ2-7; 13 nucleotides match TRBD2. The V gene end was trimmed by 4 bases and the J gene end by 3 bases; junction bases not matched to a gene: 4. Per germline, CDR1 SGHRS and CDR2 YFSETQ. The CDR3 is made up of 15 amino acids. The CDR3 DNA sequence: TGCGCCAGCAGCGGTACTAGCGGGAGGGGCTACGAGCAGTACTTC. The encoded protein is CASSGTSGRGYEQYF.

The chain couples TRBV29-1 to TRBJ2-5; D possibly corresponds to TRBD2 (6 bases). With 7 bases removed from V and 0 bases from J, the gap between germline ends came to 9 bases. Germline values: CDR1 SQVTM, CDR2 ANQGSEA. This CDR3 is 12 amino acids long. CDR3 residues: CSGTTNQETQYF. CDR3 nucleotide sequence: TGCAGCGGGACTACGAACCAAGAGACCCAGTACTTC. Variable domain in full (rest from reference TRBV29-1 and TRBJ2-5): SAVISQKPSRDICQRGTSLTIQCQVDSQVTMMFWYRQQPGQSLTLIATANQGSEATYESGFVIDKFPISRPNLTFSTLTVSNMSPEDSSIYLCSGTTNQETQYFGPGTRLLVL.

V and J are TRBV2 and TRBJ1-5; unclear D gene. The CDR3 contains 12 residues. From germline, CDR1 is SNHLY and CDR2 FYNNEI. V was clipped by 1 base and J by 7 bases, with 5 bases between them. In DNA, the CDR3 is TGTGCCAGCAGTGAAGGTCGGCAGCCCCAGCATTTT. This encodes CASSEGRQPQHF.

In this sample, this clone turned up a few times. V and J are TRBV18 and TRBJ1-1, with 10 bases lining up with TRBD1. Germline V gene sequence: CDR1 KGHSH, CDR2 LQKENI. The length of the CDR3 is 15 residues. V lost 1 base to trimming and J lost 3 bases; unmatched junction nucleotides: 2. CDR3 protein: CASSPQTGGDTEAFF. CDR3 bases: TGTGCCAGCTCACCACAGACAGGGGGCGACACTGAAGCTTTCTTT.

The J gene is TRBJ2-5, the V gene TRBV5-4; the match to TRBD1 covers 8 bases. Germline loops: CDR1 SGHNT, CDR2 YYREEE (reference sequence). V dropped 4 bases and J dropped 5; count of bases not matched to a gene: 10. The CDR3 loop spans 15 amino acids. DNA of the CDR3: TGTGCCAGCAGCGGTCCGAGACAGGGGCACGAGACCCAGTACTTC. Its protein product is CASSGPRQGHETQYF.

The chain combines TRBV6-1 with TRBJ1-3, with TRBD1 matching over 7 bases. The germline gives CDR1 MNHNS, CDR2 SASEGT. Losses at the gene ends were 3 bases for V and 0 bases for J; bases not matched to a gene: 5. The CDR3 is made up of 16 amino acids. The CDR3 bases are TGTGCCAGCAGTGATGGACAGGATTCCTCTGGAAACACCATATATTTT. Translating it yields CASSDGQDSSGNTIYF.

The chain recombines TRBV6-5 with TRBJ1-4; D perhaps matches TRBD1 (5 bases). This CDR3 comprises 15 residues. V lost 7 bases and J 8 bases, leaving 20 bases between the germline ends. Germline assignment: CDR1 MNHEY and CDR2 SVGAGI. CDR3 in amino acids: CASTNRGRGTEKLFF. CDR3 in DNA: TGTGCCAGCACGAACAGAGGGAGGGGTACCGAAAAACTGTTTTTT.

CDR3 nucleotide sequence: TGTGCCAGCAGCGTAGCTGCGACAGGGGCACATATGGACACTGAAGCTTTCTTT. Protein: CASSVAATGAHMDTEAFF. V gene TRBV9 combines with J gene TRBJ1-1; 8 bases fit TRBD1. Per the germline V gene, CDR1 is SGDLS and CDR2 is YYNGEE. V lost 0 bases to trimming and J lost 3 bases; unmatched junction nucleotides: 13. The CDR3 is made up of 18 amino acids.

The chain carries TRBV4-1 and TRBJ1-6, with D possibly matching TRBD1 (5 bases). This CDR3 region has 17 residues. The germline V and J ends were trimmed by 1 base and 9 bases, with 19 bases remaining between them. CDR1 MGHRA and CDR2 YSYEKL come from the germline V gene. The chain's CDR3 is CASSQAPAGGRGSPLHF. As DNA, the CDR3 is TGCGCCAGCAGCCAAGCCCCCGCCGGGGGTCGGGGTTCACCCCTCCACTTT.

This clone was detected once. The chain combines TRBV2 with TRBJ2-1; tentatively, D is TRBD2 (6 bases). Germline lookup yields CDR1 SNHLY and CDR2 FYNNEI. With 2 bases removed from V and 8 bases from J, the gap between germline ends came to 10 bases. The CDR3 loop spans 13 amino acids. In DNA form, the CDR3 reads TGTGCCAGCAGTGAAAGCCCGGGGGATGAGCAGTTCTTC. Its translation: CASSESPGDEQFF.

The CDR3 DNA is TGTGCCAGCAGTTACGGGGCACTGGCTCAGCCCCAGCATTTT. Amino acid sequence: CASSYGALAQPQHF. The chain is built from TRBV6-2 or TRBV6-3 and TRBJ1-5, with D possibly being TRBD1 (5 bases). Trimming removed 2 bases at V and 6 bases at J, with 11 bases between. Per the germline V gene, CDR1 is MNHEY and CDR2 is SVGEGT. There are 14 residues in the CDR3.

The chain recombines TRBV11-2 with TRBJ1-2; D is uncertain. Germline lookup yields CDR1 SGHAT and CDR2 FQNNGV. V shed 3 bases and J shed 6 bases, with 8 bases lying between them. The CDR3 covers 12 residues. DNA of the CDR3: TGTGCCAGCAGCTTCGGACTCGATGGCTACACCTTC. Translating gives CASSFGLDGYTF.

The rearrangement links TRBV19 to TRBJ2-1; tentative D call: TRBD2 (6 bases). This CDR3 is 12 amino acids long. Germline-derived CDR1 and CDR2 are LNHDA and SQIVND (reference sequence). V was cut by 5 bases and J by 5 bases, with 7 bases left in between. The CDR3 region has the DNA TGTGCCAGTAGTGGGGGGAACAATGAGCAGTTCTTC. Translating gives CASSGGNNEQFF.

The chain combines TRBV4-1 with TRBJ2-1; 7 bases line up with TRBD1. V was clipped by 1 base and J by 2 bases; unmatched bases: 5. This CDR3 is 16 amino acids long. The V gene's germline CDR1 is MGHRA and CDR2 YSYEKL. CDR3 nucleotides: TGCGCCAGCAGCCAAGGCAGGCAGGGGGCCTACAATGAGCAGTTCTTC. The encoded protein is CASSQGRQGAYNEQFF.

The chain couples TRBV10-3 to TRBJ2-5; 9 nucleotides align to TRBD2. V dropped 4 bases and J dropped 1; count of bases not matched to a gene: 4. In germline, CDR1 is ENHRY, CDR2 SYGVKD. The CDR3 runs 15 residues. The CDR3 is CAISVLAGFQETQYF. The CDR3 coding sequence is TGTGCCATCAGTGTCCTAGCGGGGTTCCAAGAGACCCAGTACTTC.

V usage is TRBV24-1 and J usage is TRBJ2-3; TRBD2 matches 10 bases. Trimming at V came to 4 bases and at J to 5 bases, leaving 8 bases not matched to a gene. Germline CDR1 reads KGHDR; CDR2 reads SFDVKD. This CDR3 is 16 amino acids long. The CDR3 DNA is TGTGCCACCAGTGACCCCAGCGGGAGGGCCGTAGATACGCAGTATTTT. This translates into CATSDPSGRAVDTQYF.

The chain is built from TRBV7-3 and TRBJ2-2; D ambiguous. This CDR3 region has 12 residues. The V gene lost 5 bases and the J gene lost 7 bases, with 8 bases spanning the gap. Germline V CDR1 and CDR2: SGHTA, FQGTGA. The CDR3 here is CASSPESGELFF. CDR3 bases: TGTGCCAGCAGCCCGGAGAGCGGGGAGCTGTTTTTT.

The chain is built from TRBV5-1 and TRBJ1-1, with D unresolved. The V and J ends lost 0 bases and 0 bases respectively, with 6 bases between them. The germline V gene has CDR1 SGHRS and CDR2 YFSETQ. The CDR3 is 14 amino acids. CDR3 bases: TGCGCCAGCAGCTTGGGAGTGATGAACACTGAAGCTTTCTTT. Protein: CASSLGVMNTEAFF. Full variable domain (rest looked up from reference TRBV5-1 and TRBJ1-1): KAGVTQTPRYLIKTRGQQVTLSCSPISGHRSVSWYQQTPGQGLQFLFEYFSETQRNKGNFPGRFSGRQFSNSRSEMNVSTLELGDSALYLCASSLGVMNTEAFFGQGTRLTVV.

The chain carries TRBV12-3 or TRBV12-4 and TRBJ2-1, with 11 bases identical to TRBD1. V lost 3 bases to trimming and J lost 15 bases; unmatched junction nucleotides: 7. CDR3 length: 13 amino acids. CDR3 DNA sequence: TGTGCCAGCAGTTTCCGGGACAGGGGGGAGGGGTTCTTC. Translation: CASSFRDRGEGFF.

The genes are TRBV2 and TRBJ2-2, with TRBD2 matching over 8 bases. CDR1 is SNHLY, CDR2 FYNNEI, per germline. This CDR3 is 14 amino acids long. V was clipped by 7 bases and J by 1 base; unmatched bases: 2. CDR3 region: CASKAGGNTGELFF. In nucleotides, the CDR3 is TGTGCCAGCAAGGCGGGAGGGAACACCGGGGAGCTGTTTTTT.

The chain couples TRBV1 to TRBJ2-1; the table's D gene call, TRBD2, was not cross checked with the DNA. TRBV1 is shown as a pseudogene. CDR3 length equals 15 residues. DNA of the CDR3: TGCACCAGCCGGCCGGGGGGAGGAAAGGGCAATGAGCAGTTCTTC. It is translated as CTSRPGGGKGNEQFF.

The V gene is TRBV5-5, the J gene TRBJ1-4, with 8 positions matching TRBD1. V lost 3 bases to trimming and J lost 7 bases; unmatched junction nucleotides: 5. The CDR3 has 14 amino acids. Germline V lookup: CDR1 SGHKS, CDR2 YYEKEE (reference sequence). DNA for the CDR3: TGTGCCAGCAGCTCCGGGACAGGAGTTGAAAAACTGTTTTTT. Translation gives CASSSGTGVEKLFF.

The J gene is TRBJ2-1, the V gene TRBV24-1; D perhaps matches TRBD2 (7 bases). Germline values: CDR1 KGHDR, CDR2 SFDVKD. This CDR3 has 14 residues. V lost 5 bases and J lost 4, with 11 bases in between. Written as DNA, the CDR3 is TGTGCCACCAGTGCCGGGGGGCGATACAATGAGCAGTTCTTC. This encodes CATSAGGRYNEQFF.

The rearrangement joins TRBV11-3 to TRBJ2-1; TRBD2 matches 10 bases. The CDR3 contains 16 residues. V was pared by 4 bases and J by 7 bases, with 10 bases of the junction left unmatched. Looked up from germline, CDR1 is SGHNT and CDR2 is YENEEA. CDR3 sequence (DNA): TGTGCCAGCAGCTATCTAGCGGGAGCGGTCCATAATGAGCAGTTCTTC. Protein product: CASSYLAGAVHNEQFF.

This clone occurred once. The chain uses TRBV19 and TRBJ2-6; tentative D call: TRBD1 (5 bases). Trimming removed 5 bases from V and 0 bases from J, with 8 bases in between. This CDR3 contains 15 residues. Germline V gene sequence: CDR1 LNHDA, CDR2 SQIVND (reference sequence). CDR3 coding DNA: TGTGCCAGTAGTCCAGGGAACTCTGGGGCCAACGTCCTGACTTTC. As protein: CASSPGNSGANVLTF.

The gene calls are TRBV30 and TRBJ2-7; 10 bases align to TRBD2. Trimming took 2 bases from V and 2 from J; bases not matched to a gene: 6. CDR3 length equals 15 residues. Germline V gives CDR1 GTSNPN, CDR2 SVGIG (reference sequence). The CDR3 region is CAWSNGLAATYEQYF. CDR3 nucleotides: TGTGCCTGGAGTAACGGACTAGCGGCCACCTACGAGCAGTACTTC.

This chain joins TRBV28 and TRBJ2-1; 10 nucleotides align to TRBD2. Germline assignment: CDR1 MDHEN and CDR2 SYDVKM. The length of the CDR3 is 14 residues. V trimming: 10 bases; J trimming: 9 bases; junction bases outside the gene matches: 12. For the CDR3, the DNA is TGTGCCATGGGAAGTAGCGGGAGGCAGGGTGAGCAGTTCTTC. Translating it yields CAMGSSGRQGEQFF.